These 22 T cell receptor beta chains came from one sample sequenced in a study of blood T cell repertoires in COVID-19. Repertoires were generated with immunoSEQ multiplex PCR, while TCRdb's copy carries only in-frame clones and drops some. This table has fewer than 350,000 clones, around 84% appearing once. The sample was PBMCs or T cells enriched from blood (not recorded which). These receptors all come from a woman between 45 and 65 years old who had recovered from COVID-19.

The chain recombines TRBV14 with TRBJ1-3, with no clear D. Germline assignment: CDR1 SGHDN and CDR2 FVKESK. This CDR3 spans 16 amino acids. The V end lost 0 bases, the J end lost 3 bases, and 12 bases lay between the germline ends. CDR3 residues: CASSQERNYIGNTIYF. The CDR3 bases are TGTGCCAGCAGCCAAGAACGTAATTACATTGGAAACACCATATATTTT.

The chain recombines TRBV4-3 with TRBJ2-6, with 11 bases fitting TRBD2. This CDR3 contains 18 residues. CDR1 and CDR2 from the germline V gene are LGHNA and YSLEER. With V trimmed by 0 bases and J by 3 bases, 4 bases remained unmatched. The CDR3 bases are TGCGCCAGCAGCCAAGAGCTAGCGGGAGGTGGTGGGGCCAACGTCCTGACTTTC. Residues: CASSQELAGGGGANVLTF.

The V call is TRBV7-3, the J call TRBJ2-1, with TRBD1 as a possible D gene (6 bases). The V end was cut by 1 base, the J end by 6 bases, with 7 bases between. The CDR3 extends over 13 amino acids. Germline V lookup: CDR1 SGHTA, CDR2 FQGTGA. CDR3 protein: CASSLNRVNEQFF. The DNA of the CDR3 is TGTGCCAGCAGCTTAAACAGGGTCAATGAGCAGTTCTTC.

The chain employs TRBV6-5 and TRBJ1-2; tentative D call: TRBD1 (6 bases). The CDR3 consists of 13 residues. V gave up 6 bases and J gave up 5 bases, with 13 bases separating them. Germline lookup yields CDR1 MNHEY and CDR2 SVGAGI. CDR3 bases: TGTGCCAGCAGACAGGGCTCTCAGTATGGCTACACCTTC. Translation: CASRQGSQYGYTF.

The rearrangement joins TRBV19 to TRBJ1-1; a possible D gene is TRBD1 (6 bases). CDR3 length: 18 amino acids. Germline CDR1 reads LNHDA; CDR2 reads SQIVND (reference sequence). V was pared by 3 bases and J by 0 bases, with 20 bases between. The CDR3 sequence is CASSIQSQGSGVNTEAFF. The CDR3 region has the DNA TGTGCCAGTAGTATTCAGTCCCAGGGGAGCGGGGTGAACACTGAAGCTTTCTTT.

The CDR3, as DNA: TGTGCCAGCAGTGAATTTGGGGGCACCTACGAGCAGTACTTC. Protein product: CASSEFGGTYEQYF. This rearrangement joins TRBV25-1 to TRBJ2-7; D possibly corresponds to TRBD1 (6 bases). The CDR3 totals 14 residues. Germline loops: CDR1 MGHDK, CDR2 SYGVNS. V was trimmed by 1 base and J by 2 bases, leaving 9 bases between them.

This sequence joins TRBV7-8 and TRBJ1-3, with TRBD1 matching 7 bases. With V trimmed by 3 bases and J by 4 bases, 9 bases remained unmatched. Germline V lookup: CDR1 SGHVS, CDR2 FQNEAQ. This CDR3 is built from 16 residues. CDR3 sequence reads: CASSFTGEMRGNTIYF. CDR3 coding DNA: TGTGCCAGCAGCTTTACAGGGGAAATGCGCGGAAACACCATATATTTT.

This rearrangement joins TRBV19 to TRBJ1-1; no definite D call. CDR1 is LNHDA and CDR2 is SQIVND in the germline V gene (reference sequence). Trimming pared 5 bases from V and 2 bases from J, leaving 9 bases between. The CDR3 has 13 residues. The CDR3 DNA follows: TGTGCCAGTAGTTCAACAACAAACACTGAAGCTTTCTTT. Translated, it gives CASSSTTNTEAFF. The full variable domain, with the rest looked up from reference TRBV19 and TRBJ1-1, is DGGITQSPKYLFRKEGQNVTLSCEQNLNHDAMYWYRQDPGQGLRLIYYSQIVNDFQKGDIAEGYSVSREKKESFPLTVTSAQKNPTAFYLCASSSTTNTEAFFGQGTRLTVV.

This clone occurred many times. The chain joins TRBV3-1 (or the pseudogene TRBV3-2) to TRBJ1-5, with a possible D match to TRBD1 (5 bases). V was shortened by 4 bases and J by 0 bases, with 10 bases between the two germline ends. Germline V lookup: CDR1 LGHDT, CDR2 YNNKEL (reference sequence). The CDR3 spans 15 residues. The CDR3 here is CASSPRQGSNQPQHF. In nucleotides, the CDR3 is TGTGCCAGCAGCCCAAGGCAGGGTAGCAATCAGCCCCAGCATTTT.

The chain has TRBV18 and TRBJ2-7, with D possibly TRBD2 on 5 matching bases. Trimming stripped 3 bases from V and 3 bases from J, with 12 bases between. This CDR3 region has 14 residues. Germline-derived CDR1 and CDR2 are KGHSH and LQKENI. CDR3 sequence (DNA): TGTGCCAGCTCACCGGGCGGGTTTTACTACGAGCAGTACTTC. It translates to CASSPGGFYYEQYF. Together with reference TRBV18 and TRBJ2-7, the CDR3 gives the full variable domain: NAGVMQNPRHLVRRRGQEARLRCSPMKGHSHVYWYRQLPEEGLKFMVYLQKENIIDESGMPKERFSAEFPKEGPSILRIQQVVRGDSAAYFCASSPGGFYYEQYFGPGTRLTVT.

As DNA, the CDR3 is TGTGCCAGCAGTCTACCTTCGGGAGGGGTTGCGGAGACCCAGTACTTC. Protein product: CASSLPSGGVAETQYF. This chain joins TRBV6-2 or TRBV6-3 and TRBJ2-5, with 8 bases identical to TRBD2. The CDR3 is 16 residues long. CDR1 is MNHEY and CDR2 is SVGEGT in the germline V gene. The V segment lost 5 bases and the J segment 5 bases; nucleotides outside the gene matches: 13.

The V gene is TRBV6-6, the J gene TRBJ1-2, with TRBD1 matching 7 bases. The CDR3 spans 17 residues. V shed 5 bases, J shed 0 bases, and the junction held 12 bases outside the gene matches. Germline V gives CDR1 MNHNY, CDR2 SVGAGI (reference sequence). The CDR3 protein is CASSPYPGQQTNYGYTF. The DNA of the CDR3 is TGTGCCAGCAGTCCTTACCCGGGACAGCAAACTAACTATGGCTACACCTTC.

The gene calls are TRBV28 and TRBJ2-7; D is perhaps TRBD1 (5 bases). The CDR3 is 12 residues long. The V gene's germline CDR1 is MDHEN and CDR2 SYDVKM. V was cut by 7 bases and J by 9 bases, with 16 bases left in between. The CDR3 bases are TGTGCCAGCACCCAACTTGGGCAGGGGCAGTACTTC. Encoded protein: CASTQLGQGQYF.

V usage is TRBV5-1 and J usage is TRBJ1-2; D is unclear. V was clipped by 4 bases and J by 0 bases, with 13 bases between them. Germline CDR1 reads SGHRS; CDR2 reads YFSETQ. The CDR3 loop spans 15 amino acids. This CDR3 reads CASSETHPTNYGYTF. CDR3 nucleotide sequence: TGCGCCAGCAGCGAGACACATCCAACTAACTATGGCTACACCTTC. Variable domain in full (rest from reference TRBV5-1 and TRBJ1-2): KAGVTQTPRYLIKTRGQQVTLSCSPISGHRSVSWYQQTPGQGLQFLFEYFSETQRNKGNFPGRFSGRQFSNSRSEMNVSTLELGDSALYLCASSETHPTNYGYTFGSGTRLTVV.

Many counts were recorded for this clone. The chain joins TRBV18 to TRBJ1-6, with TRBD1 identical over 7 bases. The trim removed 3 bases at V and 7 bases at J, leaving 6 bases unmatched. CDR1 and CDR2 from the germline V gene are KGHSH and LQKENI. This CDR3 region has 15 residues. CDR3 sequence (DNA): TGTGCCAGCTCACCGGGGGACAGAACCAATTCACCCCTCCACTTT. The encoded protein is CASSPGDRTNSPLHF.

CDR3 sequence reads: CASSMGQGDRPQHF. CDR3 bases: TGTGCCAGCAGTATGGGTCAAGGGGATCGGCCCCAGCATTTT. The J gene is TRBJ1-5, the V gene TRBV6-1, with D perhaps TRBD1 (5 bases). V was cut by 5 bases and J by 9 bases, with 17 bases left in between. The CDR3 consists of 14 residues. CDR1 and CDR2 from the germline V gene are MNHNS and SASEGT.

The V gene is TRBV9, the J gene TRBJ2-7; D call uncertain. The germline V gene has CDR1 SGDLS and CDR2 YYNGEE. The CDR3 totals 14 residues. With 0 bases removed from V and 2 bases from J, the gap between germline ends came to 9 bases. The CDR3: CASSVGGSTYEQYF. The CDR3 DNA is TGTGCCAGCAGCGTAGGCGGTTCGACCTACGAGCAGTACTTC.

The rearrangement links TRBV5-1 to TRBJ2-3; D may be TRBD1 (6 bases). The CDR3 spans 15 residues. Trimming took 0 bases from V and 1 from J, leaving 9 bases between them. Germline V gene sequence: CDR1 SGHRS, CDR2 YFSETQ. In DNA, the CDR3 is TGCGCCAGCAGCTTGGTGGGGGCGCGCACAGATACGCAGTATTTT. Amino acids: CASSLVGARTDTQYF.

V and J are TRBV28 and TRBJ2-7; possibly TRBD2 for D (6 bases). Germline V CDR1 and CDR2: MDHEN, SYDVKM. This CDR3 region has 14 residues. V was shortened by 6 bases and J by 0 bases, with 12 bases between the two germline ends. The CDR3 loop reads CASRRGTVSYEQYF. The CDR3 DNA follows: TGTGCCAGCAGACGGGGGACGGTCTCCTACGAGCAGTACTTC.

The V gene is TRBV10-1, the J gene TRBJ2-5; 8 bases line up with TRBD1. The CDR3 is 15 amino acids. V was pared by 2 bases and J by 3 bases, with 5 bases of the junction left unmatched. The germline CDR1 and CDR2 sequences are WNHNN and SYGVQD (reference sequence). CDR3 residues: CASSEMGQEKETQYF. CDR3 coding DNA: TGCGCCAGCAGTGAGATGGGACAGGAGAAAGAGACCCAGTACTTC.

This sequence joins TRBV6-5 and TRBJ1-5, with unresolved D. This CDR3 comprises 15 residues. Between the trimmed V and J ends, which lost 6 bases and 0 bases, there was a span of 12 bases. From germline, CDR1 is MNHEY and CDR2 SVGAGI. The DNA for the CDR3 is TGTGCCAGCAGCTATAGTAGATATAGCAATCAGCCCCAGCATTTT. Translated: CASSYSRYSNQPQHF.

This rearrangement joins TRBV11-3 to TRBJ2-3, with D possibly being TRBD1 (6 bases). CDR1 and CDR2 from the germline V gene are SGHNT and YENEEA. Trimming pared 6 bases from V and 0 bases from J, leaving 13 bases between. This CDR3 has 15 residues. The CDR3 sequence: CASSEQGLSTDTQYF. As DNA, the CDR3 is TGTGCCAGCAGTGAACAGGGTCTGAGCACAGATACGCAGTATTTT.